The present T cell receptor beta chain was sequenced within a study of T-cell reconstitution after alpha-beta-depleted transplantation in children. Germline-derived CDR1 and CDR2 are SGHVS and FQNEAQ. Trimming removed 0 bases from V and 8 bases from J, with 13 bases in between. The CDR3 has 15 amino acids. Construction of the TCRbeta library involved unique molecular identifiers. TCRdb redid the calling of the PCR reads with MiXCR, one entry per CDR3 protein. The sample holds 600,000 to 700,000 distinct CDR3 sequences, roughly 15% seen once. J is TRBJ2-2 and V is TRBV7-8, with TRBD2 as a possible D gene (5 bases). The sequence derives from a human donor who donated a stem cell graft to a child with acute myeloid leukemia. Specimen: PBMCs from the stem cell graft donor, collected from the stem cell graft. The chain's CDR3 is CASSLAPSRRGELFF. The CDR3 DNA follows: TGTGCCAGCAGCTTAGCGCCGTCCAGGAGGGGGGAGCTGTTTTTT. Drawing the rest from reference TRBV7-8 and TRBJ2-2, the complete variable domain is GAGVSQSPRYKVAKRGQDVALRCDPISGHVSLFWYQQALGQGPEFLTYFQNEAQLDKSGLPSDRFFAERPEGSVSTLKIQRTQQEDSAVYLCASSLAPSRRGELFFGEGSRLTVL.